Below, one T cell receptor (beta chain) is given with its context. As yet, its antigen is unknown. This sample stems from a study of vaccination effects on CD4 cells after COVID-19. Before sequencing, viral peptide pools were used by the ViraFEST assay to expand antigen-specific CD4+ T cells. With more than 9 days of culture completed, CD4+ T cells were isolated. Confirmation by PCR established that the person had SARS-CoV-2 infection between March and December 2020. Each well held around 2 million PBMC cultured with approximately 9.7 ug/ml peptides and about 10 IU/ml IL-2. For the negative control culture, a pool of HIV-1 Nef peptides was used. Assay used: immunoSEQ multiplex PCR; TCRdb lists only in-frame clones, some missing. Here the sample spans roughly 70,000 clones, around 72% being singletons. This CDR3 contains 16 residues. V gave up 4 bases and J gave up 2 bases; unmatched junction bases: 1. CDR1 and CDR2 from the germline V gene are LNHNV and YYDKDF (reference sequence).

The source is a human donor who had a prior SARS-CoV-2 infection. The V call is TRBV15, the J call TRBJ2-5; 16 nucleotides match TRBD2. The material sequenced was CD4+ T cells from PBMCs cultured with HIV peptides, taken before COVID-19 vaccination. Regarding subset: HIV-1 Nef peptide pool negative control/reference culture. The CDR3 loop reads CATSMGLAGGQETQYF. The DNA of the CDR3 is TGTGCCACCAGCATGGGACTAGCGGGAGGGCAAGAGACCCAGTACTTC.